One and the same sample provided the 13 T cell receptor beta chains below, sequenced in a study of Graves' ophthalmopathy and Graves' hyperthyroidism (dated by TCRdb to 2016 to 2019). The listed sequencing device is Illumina HiSeq 2000. For repertoire sequencing, the TCR beta CDR3 regions were amplified from RNA transcripts. A first-round RT-PCR used HTBI primers with the Qiagen OneStep RT-PCR kit, followed by a second-round multiplex PCR, size selection and purification. TCRdb applied fastp at Q25 and MiXCR to the public reads, then kept only in-frame beta chains. Each record represents a unique CDR3 protein, reported with the most common genes and DNA among its rows. The table for this sample lists about 16,000 distinct CDR3 sequences; 46% of them were counted only once. About 25% of the sample is held by the ten biggest clonotypes. Sequences were obtained from peripheral blood. All receptors derive from a woman aged 40 to 50 with stable Graves' hyperthyroidism. Donor details come from another sample of the same person, matched by shared clones.

This chain uses TRBV7-9 with TRBJ2-7; the match to TRBD1 covers 9 bases. Germline V CDR1 and CDR2: SEHNR, FQNEAQ (reference sequence). This CDR3 has 18 amino acids. Trimming at V came to 1 base and at J to 0 bases, leaving 10 bases not matched to a gene. CDR3: CASSLGAQGAKGSYEQYF. CDR3 bases: TGTGCCAGCAGCTTAGGCGCACAGGGGGCCAAGGGCTCCTACGAGCAGTACTTC. Variable domain in full (rest from reference TRBV7-9 and TRBJ2-7): DTGVSQNPRHKITKRGQNVTFRCDPISEHNRLYWYRQTLGQGPEFLTYFQNEAQLEKSRLLSDRFSAERPKGSFSTLEIQRTEQGDSAMYLCASSLGAQGAKGSYEQYFGPGTRLTVT.

This clonotype was detected only once. This chain connects TRBV7-9 to TRBJ2-7; D ambiguous. Germline V CDR1 and CDR2: SEHNR, FQNEAQ (reference sequence). Trimming pared 5 bases from V and 2 bases from J, leaving 4 bases between. This CDR3 comprises 11 residues. The CDR3 bases are TGTGCCAGCAGCGAAGCCTACGAGCAGTACTTC. Its translation: CASSEAYEQYF.

This clonotype was detected a few times. The chain employs TRBV27 and TRBJ2-3, with D unresolved. CDR1 and CDR2 from the germline V gene are MNHEY and SMNVEV (reference sequence). The CDR3 is 13 amino acids. The V end was cut by 7 bases, the J end by 1 base, with 9 bases between. The CDR3 protein is CASTQGGTDTQYF. The CDR3 nucleotides read TGTGCCAGCACCCAAGGCGGCACAGATACGCAGTATTTT.

In its sample, this clonotype was seen a few times. CDR3 nucleotides: TGTGCCAGCAGCTCCACACGGGGGCATGAAAAACTGTTTTTT. The encoded protein is CASSSTRGHEKLFF. This rearrangement joins TRBV5-4 to TRBJ1-4; TRBD1 is a possible D gene (6 bases). CDR1 is SGHNT, CDR2 YYREEE, per germline (reference sequence). The CDR3 has 14 residues. Trimming cost V 3 bases and J 6 bases, with 12 bases left between them.

This clonotype has just a few counts. V gene TRBV3-1 combines with J gene TRBJ2-3; D might be TRBD2 (6 bases). V lost 4 bases, J lost 1 base, and 9 bases lay in between. This CDR3 has 14 amino acids. Germline V CDR1 and CDR2: LGHDT, YNNKEL (reference sequence). This CDR3 reads CASSPASGTDTQYF. The CDR3 DNA reads as TGTGCCAGCAGCCCAGCTAGCGGCACAGATACGCAGTATTTT.

This rearrangement joins TRBV28 to TRBJ1-5; possible D gene TRBD1, 5 bases. The V and J ends lost 6 bases and 4 bases respectively, with 22 bases between them. The CDR3 spans 17 residues. The germline V gene has CDR1 MDHEN and CDR2 SYDVKM. The CDR3 sequence: CASRPHKPGRGNQPQHF. For the CDR3, the DNA is TGTGCCAGCAGACCTCACAAACCCGGCCGGGGGAATCAGCCCCAGCATTTT.

This clonotype ranks as large. This sequence joins TRBV19 and TRBJ2-5; 14 nucleotides line up with TRBD2. The ends lost 4 bases at V and 13 bases at J; junction bases unmatched: 5. The CDR3 covers 13 residues. Germline CDR1 is LNHDA and CDR2 is SQIVND (reference sequence). The DNA for the CDR3 is TGTGCCAGTAGTACCGGGACTAGCGGGAGCGCGTACTTC. Its protein product is CASSTGTSGSAYF.

The chain has TRBV12-3 or TRBV12-4 and TRBJ1-3, with D hard to call. This CDR3 contains 16 residues. Trimming shortened V by 2 bases and J by 0 bases, and 11 bases separated the two germline ends. Written as DNA, the CDR3 is TGTGCCAGCAGTTTATATCGTGCGAGCTCTGGAAACACCATATATTTT. Amino acid sequence: CASSLYRASSGNTIYF.

This clonotype occurred many times. J is TRBJ1-1 and V is TRBV9; maybe TRBD1 (5 bases). The ends were cut back, 3 bases at V and 0 bases at J, with 12 bases in the middle. There are 15 residues in the CDR3. Germline CDR1 and CDR2: SGDLS and YYNGEE. CDR3 amino acids: CASSDEGTVNTEAFF. The CDR3 DNA is TGTGCCAGCAGCGACGAAGGGACGGTGAACACTGAAGCTTTCTTT. Full variable domain (missing parts from reference TRBV9 and TRBJ1-1): DSGVTQTPKHLITATGQRVTLRCSPRSGDLSVYWYQQSLDQGLQFLIQYYNGEERAKGNILERFSAQQFPDLHSELNLSSLELGDSALYFCASSDEGTVNTEAFFGQGTRLTVV.

The V and J genes are TRBV6-2 or TRBV6-3 and TRBJ1-4; the D gene is possibly TRBD1 (6 bases). The ends were cut back, 6 bases at V and 6 bases at J, with 11 bases in the middle. The length of the CDR3 is 13 residues. CDR1 is MNHEY, CDR2 SVGEGT, per germline. CDR3 loop: CASSRGEHEKLFF. The CDR3 coding sequence is TGTGCCAGCAGCAGGGGAGAACATGAAAAACTGTTTTTT.

V usage is TRBV12-3 or TRBV12-4 and J usage is TRBJ2-7; perhaps TRBD2 as D (6 bases). CDR3 size: 14 residues. V lost 3 bases, J lost 1 base, and 10 bases lay in between. CDR3 region: CASSLGGPSYEQYF. CDR3 bases: TGTGCCAGCAGTTTGGGGGGACCTTCCTACGAGCAGTACTTC.

The chain employs TRBV9 and TRBJ1-2; D ambiguous. The length of the CDR3 is 14 residues. With 2 bases removed from V and 1 base from J, the gap between germline ends came to 9 bases. CDR1 is SGDLS, CDR2 YYNGEE, per germline. CDR3 DNA sequence: TGTGCCAGCAGCGTCGGAAGGATTAACTATGGCTACACCTTC. Translated, it gives CASSVGRINYGYTF. The whole variable domain, remainder taken from reference TRBV9 and TRBJ1-2, is DSGVTQTPKHLITATGQRVTLRCSPRSGDLSVYWYQQSLDQGLQFLIQYYNGEERAKGNILERFSAQQFPDLHSELNLSSLELGDSALYFCASSVGRINYGYTFGSGTRLTVV.

This clonotype appeared a single time. The germline gene is not matched at one end of the junction; a read error may be the cause. The chain recombines TRBV6-4 with TRBJ2-2; no definite D call. Germline-derived CDR1 and CDR2 are MRHNA and SNTAGT. CDR3 length equals 13 residues. The CDR3 sequence: CASNDSSTGELFF. Written as DNA, the CDR3 is TGTGCCAGCAATGACTCGAGCACCGGGGAGCTGTTTTTT.